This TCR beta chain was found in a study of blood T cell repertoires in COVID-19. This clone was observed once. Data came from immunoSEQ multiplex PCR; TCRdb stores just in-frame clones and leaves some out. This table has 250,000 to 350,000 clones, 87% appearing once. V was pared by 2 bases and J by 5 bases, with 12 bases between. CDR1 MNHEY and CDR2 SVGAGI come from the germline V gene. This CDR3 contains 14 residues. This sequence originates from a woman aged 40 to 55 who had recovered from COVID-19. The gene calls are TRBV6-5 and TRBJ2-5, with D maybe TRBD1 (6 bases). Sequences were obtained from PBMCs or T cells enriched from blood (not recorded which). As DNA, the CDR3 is TGTGCCAGCAGTTACGGGGGCGGCTGGGAGACCCAGTACTTC. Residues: CASSYGGGWETQYF.